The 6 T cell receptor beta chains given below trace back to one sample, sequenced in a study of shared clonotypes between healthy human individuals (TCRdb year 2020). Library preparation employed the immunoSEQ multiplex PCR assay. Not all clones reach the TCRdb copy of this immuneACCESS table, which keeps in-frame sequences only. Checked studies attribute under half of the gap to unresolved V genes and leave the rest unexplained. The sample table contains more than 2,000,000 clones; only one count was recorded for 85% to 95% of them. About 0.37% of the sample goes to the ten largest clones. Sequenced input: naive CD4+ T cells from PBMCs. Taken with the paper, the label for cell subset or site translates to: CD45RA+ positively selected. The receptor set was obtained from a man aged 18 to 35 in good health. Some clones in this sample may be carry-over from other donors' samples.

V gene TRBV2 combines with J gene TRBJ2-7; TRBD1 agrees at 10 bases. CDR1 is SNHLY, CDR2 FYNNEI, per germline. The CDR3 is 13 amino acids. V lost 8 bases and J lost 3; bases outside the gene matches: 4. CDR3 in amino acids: CASGGQGIYEQYF. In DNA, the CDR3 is TGTGCCAGCGGGGGACAGGGGATCTACGAGCAGTACTTC.

In DNA form, the CDR3 reads TGTGCCAGTACGCAGGGCTATCAGCCCCAGCATTTT. Translated: CASTQGYQPQHF. V and J are TRBV19 and TRBJ1-5, with a weak D call TRBD1 (5 bases). This CDR3 is 12 amino acids long. Germline CDR1 reads LNHDA; CDR2 reads SQIVND (reference sequence). Trimming took off 7 bases at V and 5 bases at J, with 9 bases between the two ends.

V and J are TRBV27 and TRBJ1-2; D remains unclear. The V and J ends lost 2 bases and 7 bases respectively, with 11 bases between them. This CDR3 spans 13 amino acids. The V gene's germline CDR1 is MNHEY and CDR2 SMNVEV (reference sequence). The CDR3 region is CASSLRPEGGYTF. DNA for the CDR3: TGTGCCAGCAGTTTACGACCCGAGGGTGGCTACACCTTC.

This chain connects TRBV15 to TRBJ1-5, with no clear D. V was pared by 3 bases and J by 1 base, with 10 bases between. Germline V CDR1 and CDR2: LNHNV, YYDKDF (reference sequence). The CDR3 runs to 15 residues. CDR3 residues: CATSRFDSSNQPQHF. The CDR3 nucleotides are TGTGCCACCAGCAGGTTCGACTCGAGCAATCAGCCCCAGCATTTT.

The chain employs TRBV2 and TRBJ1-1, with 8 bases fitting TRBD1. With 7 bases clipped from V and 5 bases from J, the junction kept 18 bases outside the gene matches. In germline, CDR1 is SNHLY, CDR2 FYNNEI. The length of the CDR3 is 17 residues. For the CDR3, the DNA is TGTGCCAGCAAAGATGGTCAGGGGGCGATATCGGGGACTGAAGCTTTCTTT. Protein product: CASKDGQGAISGTEAFF.

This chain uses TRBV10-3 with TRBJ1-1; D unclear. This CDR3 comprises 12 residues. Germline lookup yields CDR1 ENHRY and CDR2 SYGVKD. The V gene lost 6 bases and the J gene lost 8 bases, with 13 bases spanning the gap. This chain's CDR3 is CAISHGLGEAFF. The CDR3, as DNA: TGTGCCATCAGCCATGGGCTTGGCGAAGCTTTCTTT.